A selection of T cell receptor beta chains follows, all from one sample in a study of blood T cell repertoires in COVID-19. TCRdb keeps only in-frame clones here, not all; method: immunoSEQ multiplex PCR. The repertoire holds over 120,000 clones, about 82% seen once, with 4.5% in the top ten. Sequenced sample: peripheral blood. The receptors shown here come from a woman of 80 years or more with active or convalescent COVID-19. The CDR3 runs from the conserved cysteine through the conserved F or W. D genes are given only for firm matches. Only some rows state a clone size, as once, few, many or a class for expanded clones.

CASRERDRGGNQPQHF | TGTGCCAGCAGAGAAAGAGACAGGGGAGGCAATCAGCCCCAGCATTTT | TRBD1 | TRBJ1-5 | TRBV6-1 | few
CASSEEVNGYTF | TGTGCCAGCAGCGAAGAGGTTAATGGCTACACCTTC | NA | TRBJ1-2 | TRBV12-3/TRBV12-4 | NA
CASSTKGGRTYEQYF | TGTGCCAGCAGCACAAAGGGGGGGCGTACCTACGAGCAGTACTTC | NA | TRBJ2-7 | TRBV9 | NA
CASSSRREEEKLFF | TGTGCCAGCAGTTCGCGCAGGGAGGAAGAAAAACTGTTTTTT | NA | TRBJ1-4 | TRBV6-2/TRBV6-3 | NA
CASSVGVGLYEQYF | TGTGCCAGCAGCGTAGGGGTGGGCCTCTACGAGCAGTACTTC | NA | TRBJ2-7 | TRBV9 | NA
CASSGAAGLNTGELFF | TGTGCCAGCAGTGGTGCCGCTGGGCTTAACACCGGGGAGCTGTTTTTT | NA | TRBJ2-2 | TRBV6-1 | NA
CASRPGTTNTEAFF | TGTGCCAGCCGACCCGGGACAACGAACACTGAAGCTTTCTTT | NA | TRBJ1-1 | TRBV19 | NA
CASSSLPGQGYGYTF | TGTGCCAGCAGTTCCCTCCCGGGACAGGGGTATGGCTACACCTTC | TRBD1 | TRBJ1-2 | TRBV28 | NA
CASSLSPASGVSEQYF | TGCGCCAGCAGCTTAAGCCCCGCTAGCGGGGTATCCGAGCAGTACTTC | TRBD2 | TRBJ2-7 | TRBV5-1 | NA
CASSSGLQTQHF | TGTGCCAGCAGTTCTGGGCTTCAAACCCAGCATTTT | NA | TRBJ1-5 | TRBV28 | few
CASSQVPNTGELFF | TGTGCCAGCAGCCAAGTTCCAAACACCGGGGAGCTGTTTTTT | NA | TRBJ2-2 | TRBV3-1/TRBV3-2 | NA
CASSQLSSYNEQFF | TGTGCCAGCAGCCAATTGAGCTCCTACAATGAGCAGTTCTTC | NA | TRBJ2-1 | TRBV3-1/TRBV3-2 | few
CASSLAGGAGADTQYF | TGTGCCAGCTCACTAGCCGGGGGGGCCGGGGCAGATACGCAGTATTTT | TRBD2 | TRBJ2-3 | TRBV18 | NA
CASSLVPVTYEQYF | TGTGCCAGCAGCTTGGTTCCGGTGACCTACGAGCAGTACTTC | NA | TRBJ2-7 | TRBV5-5 | NA
CASRRAGTGGFNEQFF | TGTGCCAGCAGGAGAGCCGGGACAGGGGGGTTCAATGAGCAGTTCTTC | TRBD1 | TRBJ2-1 | TRBV2 | NA
CASSAYYGYTF | TGTGCCAGCTCTGCGTACTATGGCTACACCTTC | NA | TRBJ1-2 | TRBV18 | once
CASGQGGVDEQYF | TGTGCCAGTGGACAGGGGGGAGTAGACGAGCAGTACTTC | TRBD1 | TRBJ2-7 | TRBV12-3/TRBV12-4 | NA
CASSFSWVAGELFF | TGTGCCAGCAGCTTTAGCTGGGTTGCCGGGGAGCTGTTTTTT | NA | TRBJ2-2 | TRBV7-2 | NA
CASSGAKGWEQYF | TGTGCCAGCAGTGGTGCAAAGGGGTGGGAGCAGTACTTC | NA | TRBJ2-7 | TRBV2 | NA
CASSSQQGRVNTEAFF | TGTGCCAGCAGCTCCCAACAGGGACGAGTGAACACTGAAGCTTTCTTT | NA | TRBJ1-1 | TRBV7-2 | few
CASSPGQGNMNTEAFF | TGTGCCAGCAGCCCCGGACAGGGGAATATGAACACTGAAGCTTTCTTT | TRBD1 | TRBJ1-1 | TRBV7-9 | NA
CASSPRHGNTEAFF | TGTGCCAGCAGCCCGAGACATGGGAACACTGAAGCTTTCTTT | NA | TRBJ1-1 | TRBV7-2 | NA
CASSLSGGGNSPLHF | TGTGCCAGCAGCCTCTCAGGGGGCGGGAATTCACCCCTCCACTTT | TRBD1 | TRBJ1-6 | TRBV7-3 | NA
CASRLGTEHEQFF | TGTGCCAGCAGGCTGGGCACAGAACATGAGCAGTTCTTC | NA | TRBJ2-1 | TRBV3-1/TRBV3-2 | NA
CASSLAGGDTDTQYF | TGTGCCAGCAGCTTAGCAGGCGGCGACACAGATACGCAGTATTTT | NA | TRBJ2-3 | TRBV7-8 | few
CASSQAAGANSPLHF | TGTGCCAGCAGCCAAGCCGCCGGAGCTAATTCACCCCTCCACTTT | NA | TRBJ1-6 | TRBV14 | NA
CASSKGLAGTGELFF | TGTGCTAGCAGCAAGGGACTAGCGGGGACCGGGGAGCTGTTTTTT | TRBD2 | TRBJ2-2 | TRBV7-7 | NA
CASSKGQGAVGGNQPQHF | TGTGCCAGCAGCAAAGGACAGGGGGCTGTCGGTGGCAATCAGCCCCAGCATTTT | TRBD1 | TRBJ1-5 | TRBV4-2 | many
CASSQQHTDTQYF | TGTGCCAGCAGTCAACAGCATACAGATACGCAGTATTTT | NA | TRBJ2-3 | TRBV6-4 | once
CATTPSGWETQYF | TGTGCCACCACACCTAGCGGGTGGGAGACCCAGTACTTC | TRBD2 | TRBJ2-5 | TRBV2 | NA
CASSSHVLRNTEAFF | TGTGCCAGCAGTTCTCATGTGCTTAGGAACACTGAAGCTTTCTTT | NA | TRBJ1-1 | TRBV6-2/TRBV6-3 | few